This T cell receptor (beta chain) was recorded in a study of response to subunit inactivated influenza vaccine (dated by TCRdb to between 2018 and 2020). In terms of the full investigation: To follow how T cells responded to a trivalent subunit inactivated influenza vaccine, the researchers relied on deep quantitative profiling of the T cell receptor repertoire.

Library prep was done by RT-PCR. TCRdb shows the sequencer as Illumina HiSeq 2500. TCRdb took the public reads, trimmed them with fastp at Q25, ran MiXCR for clone calling and kept in-frame beta chains. Every distinct CDR3 protein forms one entry, paired with its most common genes and DNA. This sample lists approximately 290,000 distinct CDR3 sequences; 22% were detected once. The top ten hold about 9.3% of the sample. Points the paper makes about the study in general: The authors suggested that each seasonal influenza vaccination may recruit only a limited number of new T cells.

Reading from cysteine to phenylalanine, the CDR3 counts 12 amino acids. Just CDR3 DNA is preserved here, 36 bases in frame from base 1. The germline ends are 5 bases apart after V is trimmed by 5 bases and J by 6 bases. The table lists this clonotype with a few counts. Which antigen it targets is not known. No base qualities exist here, and no much larger clone lies one base off it. This sample comprised PBMCs from blood, obtained approximately 22 months after vaccination. The rearranged chain carries TRBV12-3 or TRBV12-4 and TRBJ1-6; no D gene call is confident. The source of this sequence is a man aged 45-69 years who received an inactivated influenza vaccine. Donor details come from another sample of the same person, matched by shared clones. For the CDR3, the sequence is CASSLVNSPLHF. The sequenced DNA: TGTGCCAGCAGTCTGGTTAATTCACCCCTCCACTTT.